This TCR beta chain was sequenced in a study of circulating CD8 cells and anti-PD-1 response in melanoma. This clonotype is large within its sample. Germline V gene data show CDR1 as SGHTA and CDR2 as FQGNSA. This CDR3 comprises 15 residues. The junction had 6 bases not matched to a gene; V was cut back by 6 bases and J by 3 bases. Each library started from roughly 15 ng of total RNA using the QIAseq Immune Repertoire TCR panel. TCRdb recomputed calls from the reads with MiXCR, one row per CDR3 protein. The sample records approximately 250 distinct CDR3 sequences, over 9% being singletons. Sorting of live CD3+CD8+TCRalphabeta+ cells by PD-1 and/or TIGIT gave four subsets.

Specimen: CD8+ T cells from PBMCs, collected at baseline or after one month of anti-PD-1 therapy (not recorded which). The chain employs TRBV7-2 and TRBJ2-4, with 9 bases fitting TRBD2. The receptor was derived from a human donor with melanoma. CDR3 in amino acids: CASRTSAGGKNIQYF. As DNA, the CDR3 is TGTGCCAGCAGGACATCAGCGGGGGGCAAAAACATTCAGTACTTC.